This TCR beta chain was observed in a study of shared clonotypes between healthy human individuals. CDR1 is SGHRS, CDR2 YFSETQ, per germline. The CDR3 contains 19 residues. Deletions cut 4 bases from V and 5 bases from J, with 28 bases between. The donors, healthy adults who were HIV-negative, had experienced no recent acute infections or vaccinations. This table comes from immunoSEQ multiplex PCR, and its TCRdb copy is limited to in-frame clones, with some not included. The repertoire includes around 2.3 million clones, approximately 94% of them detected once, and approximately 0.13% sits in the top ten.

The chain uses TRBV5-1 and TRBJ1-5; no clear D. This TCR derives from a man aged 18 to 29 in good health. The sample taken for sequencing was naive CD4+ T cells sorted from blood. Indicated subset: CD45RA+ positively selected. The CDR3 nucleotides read TGCGCCAGCAGCACCAAACGTGAGGGTAAGGAGCGTGTGGATCAGCCCCAGCATTTT. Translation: CASSTKREGKERVDQPQHF. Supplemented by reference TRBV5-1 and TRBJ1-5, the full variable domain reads KAGVTQTPRYLIKTRGQQVTLSCSPISGHRSVSWYQQTPGQGLQFLFEYFSETQRNKGNFPGRFSGRQFSNSRSEMNVSTLELGDSALYLCASSTKREGKERVDQPQHFGDGTRLSIL.